The rows below give T cell receptor beta chains drawn from one sample of a study of blood T cell repertoires in COVID-19. This table comes from immunoSEQ multiplex PCR, and its TCRdb copy is limited to in-frame clones, with some not included. The sample lists roughly 120,000 clones, about 92% occurring once. The sequencing sample was made of peripheral blood. The origin of the receptors is a man in his 60s with COVID-19, enrolled during active disease. CDR3s include the opening cysteine and the closing phenylalanine or tryptophan. The D gene is left open where the match is weak.

cdr3_length	j_call	v_call	d_call	cdr3_aa
13	TRBJ1-6	TRBV30	.	CALEQGLNSPLHF
16	TRBJ2-3	TRBV5-1	.	CASSLRVQPGTDTQYF
11	TRBJ2-7	TRBV7-2	.	CASSQGSEQYF
16	TRBJ2-4	TRBV4-1	.	CASSQEERFSKNIQYF
17	TRBJ2-5	TRBV6-1	TRBD1	CASSERGVGQGRKTQYF
16	TRBJ1-1	TRBV6-5	TRBD1	CASSSLTGGGSTEAFF
14	TRBJ1-1	TRBV9	.	CASSVWIRGTEAFF
16	TRBJ2-7	TRBV23-1	.	CASSPSRQGSTYEQYF
12	TRBJ1-1	TRBV5-6	.	CASSPGGAEAFF
17	TRBJ1-1	TRBV11-2	TRBD1	CASSQSRGDRSNTEAFF
13	TRBJ1-1	TRBV28	.	CASSIPMNTEAFF
13	TRBJ1-5	TRBV30	.	CAWRGQSNQPQHF
14	TRBJ2-7	TRBV7-9	TRBD2	CASSGGVNPYEQYF
15	TRBJ1-2	TRBV6-5	.	CASSYSINRNYGYTF
19	TRBJ2-6	TRBV27	TRBD2	CASSLSLAGEMVGANVLTF
14	TRBJ2-3	TRBV27	TRBD2	CASSTSGRTDTQYF
15	TRBJ2-2	TRBV3-1/TRBV3-2	TRBD1	CASSQDWDRGRGKFF
13	TRBJ2-1	TRBV6-6	TRBD2	CASKREGYNEQFF
17	TRBJ1-6	TRBV5-1	.	CASSLGRKSSYNSPLHF
17	TRBJ1-5	TRBV19	.	CASSIKWRPLGNQPQHF
15	TRBJ2-7	TRBV6-5	TRBD1	CASSYMGQEAYEQYF
16	TRBJ2-1	TRBV6-4	TRBD2	CASSDSGLADYNEQFF
12	TRBJ2-1	TRBV12-3/TRBV12-4	.	CASSLGAGVRFF
12	TRBJ2-5	TRBV29-1	.	CSVQAGGETQYF
15	TRBJ1-2	TRBV9	TRBD1	CASSLLGQGAKGYTF
14	TRBJ2-3	TRBV19	TRBD1	CASSIEGTGYTQYF
14	TRBJ2-6	TRBV6-5	.	CATSPGTDISVLTF
18	TRBJ2-7	TRBV11-2	TRBD1	CASSSVPRGQGHSYEQYF
11	TRBJ2-7	TRBV20-1	.	CSARAFLEQYF
12	TRBJ1-2	TRBV12-3/TRBV12-4	TRBD1	CASSLQGEGYTF
13	TRBJ1-2	TRBV6-5	TRBD1	CASSLDRGGGYTF
13	TRBJ2-2	TRBV3-1/TRBV3-2	.	CASSQSRGLVLFF
17	TRBJ2-3	TRBV4-1	.	CASSQWSPQISTDTQYF
13	TRBJ2-5	TRBV14	.	CASSQDLEETQYF
15	TRBJ1-5	TRBV7-2	TRBD1	CASSPRTGGNQPQHF
17	TRBJ2-7	TRBV7-7	TRBD2	CASSSGLAGGGWWEQYF
13	TRBJ2-5	TRBV14	TRBD1	CASSRGQVETQYF
13	TRBJ2-7	TRBV28	TRBD1	CASRDRATNEQYF
14	TRBJ1-1	TRBV2	TRBD1	CASSPGQGNTEAFF
14	TRBJ2-7	TRBV5-4	.	CASSLRLASYEQYF
14	TRBJ1-1	TRBV6-1	.	CASSEGGDSIEAFF
14	TRBJ1-2	TRBV4-1	TRBD1	CASSLGQGPYGYTF
14	TRBJ1-5	TRBV19	.	CASTPWLADQPQHF
14	TRBJ2-1	TRBV18	TRBD1	CASSQDRSSNEQFF
18	TRBJ2-5	TRBV10-3	TRBD2	CAISSSGGTSGLSETQYF
16	TRBJ1-3	TRBV15	.	CATSRDRHRAGNTIYF
15	TRBJ2-1	TRBV3-1/TRBV3-2	TRBD2	CASSLGGRGTNEQFF
16	TRBJ2-1	TRBV10-2	TRBD2	CASLTSGRSSYNEQFF
14	TRBJ2-5	TRBV9	TRBD2	CASSSALGGETQYF
14	TRBJ1-4	TRBV7-2	TRBD1	CASSPGGNDEKLFF
14	TRBJ1-2	TRBV3-1/TRBV3-2	TRBD1	CASSQRQGNYGYTF
12	TRBJ1-5	TRBV19	.	CASSTSAEEKHF